The clone carrying this T cell receptor beta chain was seen at least ten times. These data originate in a study of T cells in Graves' hyperthyroidism and ophthalmopathy. On the study more broadly: The authors collected peripheral blood at initial diagnosis, before any treatment.

TCR beta CDR3 regions were amplified from RNA. A first-round RT-PCR of the TCR CDR3 used the HTBI primer set. TCRdb reprocessed the multiplex PCR reads with MiXCR, giving one entry per CDR3 protein. The sample contains 450,000 to 550,000 distinct CDR3 sequences, approximately 25% of which appear only once. At least 3 on the Clinical Activity Score was recorded for ophthalmopathy patients, who also had NOSPECS grade at least 4 and duration under 3 months. The V gene lost 0 bases and the J gene lost 4 bases, with 12 bases spanning the gap. CDR1 and CDR2 (germline): SGHAT, FQNNGV. The CDR3 spans 16 residues.

This sequence originates from a woman in her 30s with Graves' ophthalmopathy. V usage is TRBV11-2 and J usage is TRBJ2-2; D could derive from TRBD1 or TRBD2 (6 bases each). Material: blood. CDR3 bases: TGTGCCAGCAGCTTAGATATGAGGGGGGCCACCGGGGAGCTGTTTTTT. Amino acid sequence: CASSLDMRGATGELFF.